This T cell receptor beta chain was obtained from a study of shared clonotypes between healthy human individuals. The germline gives CDR1 SGHTA, CDR2 FQGNSA. J was trimmed by 5 bases and V by 2 bases; bases with no gene match: 7. The CDR3 is made up of 15 amino acids. The donor population consisted of healthy HIV-negative adults with no recent acute infections or vaccinations. Adult Caucasians living in Nashville, Tennessee made up all of the donors. Splitting of CD4+ cells produced CD45RA+ naive and CD45RA-negative memory subsets. Replicate PCRs run on sorted subsets employed around 200 ng DNA, roughly 30,000 T cell genomes. Assay: immunoSEQ multiplex PCR; the TCRdb copy retains only in-frame clones and omits some. Seen here are roughly 1,000,000 clones, approximately 78% observed once, and the top ten hold around 0.6%.

The sequence came from a man between 18 and 35 years old in good health. Some clones in this sample may be carry-over from other donors' samples. V is TRBV7-2 and J is TRBJ1-1; 8 nucleotides line up with TRBD1. The sample comprised memory CD4+ T cells from PBMCs. Subset defined: CD45RA-negative fraction. The CDR3 here is CASSLRQGRRTEAFF. For the CDR3, the DNA is TGTGCCAGCAGCTTAAGACAGGGGAGAAGGACTGAAGCTTTCTTT.